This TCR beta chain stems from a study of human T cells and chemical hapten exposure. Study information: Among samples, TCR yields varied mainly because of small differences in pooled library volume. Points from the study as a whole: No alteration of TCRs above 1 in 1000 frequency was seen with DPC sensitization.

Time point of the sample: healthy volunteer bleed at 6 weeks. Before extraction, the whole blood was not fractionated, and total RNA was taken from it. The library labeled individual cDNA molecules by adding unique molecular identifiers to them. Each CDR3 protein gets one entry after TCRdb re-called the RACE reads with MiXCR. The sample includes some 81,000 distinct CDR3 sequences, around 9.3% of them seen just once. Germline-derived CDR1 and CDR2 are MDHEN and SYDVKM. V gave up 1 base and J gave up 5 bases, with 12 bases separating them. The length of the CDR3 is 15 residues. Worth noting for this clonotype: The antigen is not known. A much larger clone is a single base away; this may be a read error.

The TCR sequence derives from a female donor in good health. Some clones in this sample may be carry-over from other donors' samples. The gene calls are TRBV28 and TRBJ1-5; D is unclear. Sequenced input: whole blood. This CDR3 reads CASSLSGTGDQPQHF. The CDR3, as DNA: TGTGCCAGCAGTTTATCGGGTACCGGTGATCAGCCCCAGCATTTT.